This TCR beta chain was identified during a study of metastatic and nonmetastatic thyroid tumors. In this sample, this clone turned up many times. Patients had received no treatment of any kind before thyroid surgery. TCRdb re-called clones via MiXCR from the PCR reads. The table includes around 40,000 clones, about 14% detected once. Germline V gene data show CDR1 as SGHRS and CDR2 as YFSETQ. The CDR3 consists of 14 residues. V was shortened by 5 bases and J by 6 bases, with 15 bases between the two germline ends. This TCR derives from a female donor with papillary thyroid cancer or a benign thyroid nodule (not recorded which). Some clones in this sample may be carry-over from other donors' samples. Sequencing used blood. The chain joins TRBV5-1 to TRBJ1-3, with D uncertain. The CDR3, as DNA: TGCGCCAGCAGGCCGGTACCCCTGGAAAACACCATATATTTT. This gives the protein CASRPVPLENTIYF.